The 20 T cell receptor beta chains below come from one sample, sequenced in a study of cytomegalovirus exposure and HLA in healthy donors. The study ran its PCR with 60 Vbeta and 13 Jbeta primers. This table comes from immunoSEQ multiplex PCR, and its TCRdb copy is limited to in-frame clones, with some not included. This table holds under 150,000 clones, about two thirds found once. Sequencing was performed on PBMCs. The receptors stem from a human donor in good health.

Note on this clone: The junction departs from germline at one end; a sequencing error may be responsible. The chain links TRBV6-5 to TRBJ1-1; D ambiguous. The CDR3 totals 12 residues. Germline V lookup: CDR1 MNHEY, CDR2 SVGAGI. The CDR3 region has the DNA TGTGCCAGCAGTTACGGCGACGCCCGTTGCGGCTTT. Protein product: CASSYGDARCGF.

J is TRBJ2-7 and V is TRBV6-8, with D perhaps matching TRBD1 (5 bases). The CDR3 loop spans 13 amino acids. CDR1 MNHGY and CDR2 SAAAGT come from the germline V gene. The V end was cut by 2 bases, the J end by 11 bases, with 16 bases between. The CDR3 loop is CASSYRGTGGEYF. CDR3 bases: TGTGCCAGCAGTTACAGGGGCACAGGTGGGGAGTACTTC.

This clone turned up a few times. This chain uses TRBV18 with TRBJ1-2, with D unclear. The CDR3 totals 13 residues. Trimming took 2 bases from V and 3 from J, leaving 7 bases between them. Germline CDR1 reads KGHSH; CDR2 reads LQKENI. The DNA of the CDR3 is TGTGCCAGCTCACCAGACACGGACTATGGCTACACCTTC. Amino acids: CASSPDTDYGYTF.

This clone appeared a few times. CDR3 sequence: CASSPDRTNQPQHF. DNA for the CDR3: TGTGCCAGCTCGCCCGACAGGACGAATCAGCCCCAGCATTTT. This chain connects TRBV18 to TRBJ1-5; possible D gene TRBD1, 6 bases. Trimming left V 6 bases short and J 4 bases short, with 13 bases between. Germline CDR1 is KGHSH and CDR2 is LQKENI. The CDR3 loop spans 14 amino acids.

This clone was counted between two and nine times. The J gene is TRBJ1-1, the V gene TRBV15, with D hard to call. Germline V gene data show CDR1 as LNHNV and CDR2 as YYDKDF (reference sequence). This CDR3 is 14 amino acids long. V gave up 3 bases and J gave up 1 base, with 9 bases separating them. This CDR3 reads CATSRSRGNTEAFF. CDR3 nucleotides: TGTGCCACCAGCAGGTCGCGAGGGAACACTGAAGCTTTCTTT. The variable domain in full, with the rest retrieved from reference TRBV15 and TRBJ1-1, is DAMVIQNPRYQVTQFGKPVTLSCSQTLNHNVMYWYQQKSSQAPKLLFHYYDKDFNNEADTPDNFQSRRPNTSFCFLDIRSPGLGDTAMYLCATSRSRGNTEAFFGQGTRLTVV.

The rearrangement links TRBV7-9 to TRBJ1-6; no definite D call. V was clipped by 5 bases and J by 8 bases, with 4 bases between them. Germline CDR1 is SEHNR and CDR2 is FQNEAQ (reference sequence). The CDR3 has 11 residues. Here the CDR3 reads CASSLDSPLHF. Written as DNA, the CDR3 is TGTGCCAGCAGCCTCGATTCACCCCTCCACTTT.

The chain recombines TRBV7-2 with TRBJ1-5; D is undetermined. V was pared by 2 bases and J by 6 bases, with 14 bases between. Germline V CDR1 and CDR2: SGHTA, FQGNSA. The CDR3 covers 15 residues. The CDR3 coding sequence is TGTGCCAGCAGCTTACGTTGGAGTACGAGTCAGCCCCAGCATTTT. This encodes CASSLRWSTSQPQHF.

This chain links TRBV5-3 with TRBJ2-1; weak D call: TRBD2 (5 bases). Being an ORF, TRBV5-3 has a function that is uncertain. This CDR3 is 13 amino acids long. V lost 7 bases to trimming and J lost 7 bases, with 15 bases between them. The CDR3: CARSRKGANEQFF. CDR3 in DNA: TGTGCCAGATCCCGGAAGGGAGCGAATGAGCAGTTCTTC.

The table lists this clone with a few counts. This chain joins TRBV7-3 and TRBJ1-4; D ambiguous. Germline assignment: CDR1 SGHTA and CDR2 FQGTGA. The CDR3 is made up of 13 amino acids. Trimming pared 5 bases from V and 4 bases from J, leaving 8 bases between. The CDR3 DNA sequence: TGTGCCAGCAGCCGACACCGTAATGAAAAACTGTTTTTT. Its translation: CASSRHRNEKLFF.

The V call is TRBV6-5, the J call TRBJ2-5, with unresolved D. The end of the DNA is better explained by TRBJ2-7, so the J call may be wrong. Germline CDR1 reads MNHEY; CDR2 reads SVGAGI. This CDR3 has 15 residues. The CDR3 coding sequence is TGTGCCAGCAGTTACTCGCTTCAACGAAACTACGAGCAGTACTTC. Translating it yields CASSYSLQRNYEQYF.

This clone showed up just a few times. The V call is TRBV2, the J call TRBJ1-5, with 9 bases lining up with TRBD1. Losses at the gene ends were 6 bases for V and 7 bases for J; bases not matched to a gene: 10. This CDR3 has 15 amino acids. The germline CDR1 and CDR2 sequences are SNHLY and FYNNEI. The CDR3 reads CASRQEGQGNQPQHF. The CDR3 DNA reads TGTGCCAGCAGACAAGAAGGACAGGGGAACCAGCCCCAGCATTTT.

The V call is TRBV4-2, the J call TRBJ2-1; 7 nucleotides line up with TRBD1. Germline values: CDR1 LGHNA, CDR2 YNFKEQ. The length of the CDR3 is 15 residues. The ends lost 6 bases at V and 0 bases at J; junction bases unmatched: 5. DNA of the CDR3: TGTGCCAGCAGTCGAGGGACAGACTCCTACAATGAGCAGTTCTTC. This translates into CASSRGTDSYNEQFF.

The gene calls are TRBV9 and TRBJ1-3, with 10 bases aligning to TRBD1. Per the germline V gene, CDR1 is SGDLS and CDR2 is YYNGEE. This CDR3 spans 17 amino acids. The ends lost 0 bases at V and 2 bases at J; junction bases unmatched: 5. DNA of the CDR3: TGTGCCAGCAGCGTAGAGGGGGACAGGGGCCCTGGAAACACCATATATTTT. Protein sequence: CASSVEGDRGPGNTIYF. Together with reference TRBV9 and TRBJ1-3, the CDR3 gives the full variable domain: DSGVTQTPKHLITATGQRVTLRCSPRSGDLSVYWYQQSLDQGLQFLIQYYNGEERAKGNILERFSAQQFPDLHSELNLSSLELGDSALYFCASSVEGDRGPGNTIYFGEGSWLTVV.

The chain combines TRBV19 with TRBJ2-3, with 8 bases that match TRBD2. CDR1 and CDR2 from the germline V gene are LNHDA and SQIVND (reference sequence). The CDR3 runs to 15 residues. Trimming removed 1 base from V and 5 bases from J; junction bases left unmatched: 5. CDR3 sequence reads: CASSIGGLVRDTQYF. Written as DNA, the CDR3 is TGTGCCAGTAGTATAGGGGGACTAGTTAGAGATACGCAGTATTTT. Drawing the rest from reference TRBV19 and TRBJ2-3, the complete variable domain is DGGITQSPKYLFRKEGQNVTLSCEQNLNHDAMYWYRQDPGQGLRLIYYSQIVNDFQKGDIAEGYSVSREKKESFPLTVTSAQKNPTAFYLCASSIGGLVRDTQYFGPGTRLTVL.

This sequence joins TRBV2 and TRBJ2-7, with a weak D call TRBD2 (6 bases). The CDR3 is made up of 13 amino acids. CDR1 and CDR2 from the germline V gene are SNHLY and FYNNEI. Trimming removed 4 bases from V and 6 bases from J, with 13 bases in between. The DNA of the CDR3 is TGTGCCAGCAGTGTGGGCCTAGCGATCGAGCAGTACTTC. Protein product: CASSVGLAIEQYF.

The chain couples TRBV2 to TRBJ2-1; a possible D gene is TRBD2 (7 bases). This CDR3 spans 16 amino acids. V lost 0 bases to trimming and J lost 6 bases, with 15 bases between them. Germline V gene data show CDR1 as SNHLY and CDR2 as FYNNEI. The CDR3 nucleotides are TGTGCCAGCAGTGAAGCGCGGGGGCAGTTTGGCAATGAGCAGTTCTTC. Protein: CASSEARGQFGNEQFF. Full variable domain (rest looked up from reference TRBV2 and TRBJ2-1): EPEVTQTPSHQVTQMGQEVILRCVPISNHLYFYWYRQILGQKVEFLVSFYNNEISEKSEIFDDQFSVERPDGSNFTLKIRSTKLEDSAMYFCASSEARGQFGNEQFFGPGTRLTVL.

The CDR3 DNA sequence: TGTGCCAGCAGCTCATCAGGACTCCTTAGCACAGATACGCAGTATTTT. This gives the protein CASSSSGLLSTDTQYF. This sequence joins TRBV7-8 and TRBJ2-3, with D perhaps matching TRBD2 (5 bases). Germline V gene data show CDR1 as SGHVS and CDR2 as FQNEAQ. V lost 4 bases and J 0 bases, leaving 14 bases between the germline ends. CDR3 size: 16 residues.

This clone showed up just a few times. The rearrangement uses TRBV7-2 and TRBJ2-2; TRBD2 matches at 8 bases. V lost 0 bases and J lost 0; bases outside the gene matches: 3. Germline V gene sequence: CDR1 SGHTA, CDR2 FQGNSA. This CDR3 contains 17 residues. DNA of the CDR3: TGTGCCAGCAGCTTAGCGGGGGGACTAGCGAACACCGGGGAGCTGTTTTTT. Its translation: CASSLAGGLANTGELFF.

The chain recombines TRBV7-9 with TRBJ2-7; TRBD1 is a possible D gene (6 bases). This CDR3 has 13 residues. Germline V gene sequence: CDR1 SEHNR, CDR2 FQNEAQ (reference sequence). Trimming took 5 bases from V and 5 from J, leaving 13 bases between them. The CDR3 region is CASSPAGEHEQYF. For the CDR3, the DNA is TGTGCCAGCAGCCCAGCAGGGGAACACGAGCAGTACTTC.

This clone is medium-sized within its sample. CDR3 residues: CASSSNHQGTLKNIQYF. The CDR3 DNA follows: TGTGCCAGCAGTTCCAACCATCAGGGAACCCTCAAAAACATTCAGTACTTC. The rearrangement uses TRBV7-9 and TRBJ2-4, with D possibly TRBD1 on 5 matching bases. Germline-derived CDR1 and CDR2 are SEHNR and FQNEAQ (reference sequence). V lost 6 bases, J lost 3 bases, and 21 bases lay in between. This CDR3 has 17 residues.